This T cell receptor (beta chain) was recovered during a study of identical twins. Broader study findings: Interpretation of the results relied on cross-sectional statistical analysis and not on following the same donors. An excess of low generation probability was shown by twin-shared out-of-frame alpha sequences. With monozygotic twins, out-of-frame TCR alpha sharing exceeded what models estimated.

Template switching added a universal primer binding site, and final cDNA carried unique molecular identifiers. TCRdb re-called the 5' RACE reads through MiXCR, storing one row per CDR3 protein. The sample holds more than 1.5 million distinct CDR3 sequences, 25% to 35% seen once. This clonotype was observed many times. Its antigen is still unknown. The CDR3 has 15 residues. V lost 5 bases to trimming and J lost 0 bases, with 16 bases between them. Germline V gives CDR1 DFQATT, CDR2 SNEGSKA (reference sequence). V gene TRBV20-1 combines with J gene TRBJ1-2; the D is unclear. This TCR was sampled from a newborn girl in good health. The source material was cord blood. For the CDR3, the DNA is TGCAGTGCTCCAAAAGGTTCCGTTCCTAACTATGGCTACACCTTC. It specifies CSAPKGSVPNYGYTF.